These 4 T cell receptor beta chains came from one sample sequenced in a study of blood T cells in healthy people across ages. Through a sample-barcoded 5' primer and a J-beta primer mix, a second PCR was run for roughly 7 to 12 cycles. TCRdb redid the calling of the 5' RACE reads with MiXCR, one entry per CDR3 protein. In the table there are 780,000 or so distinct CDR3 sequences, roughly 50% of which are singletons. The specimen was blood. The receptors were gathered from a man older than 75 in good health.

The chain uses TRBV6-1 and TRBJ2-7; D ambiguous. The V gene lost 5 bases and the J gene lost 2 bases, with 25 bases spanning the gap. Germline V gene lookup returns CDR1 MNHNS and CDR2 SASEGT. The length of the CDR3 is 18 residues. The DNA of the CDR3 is TGTGCCAGCAGTCCTAAGCTAGGTCAGGTGGCTAAGCCCTACGAGCAGTACTTC. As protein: CASSPKLGQVAKPYEQYF.

The CDR3 region is CASSYSGLAGGVRETQYF. The DNA of the CDR3 is TGTGCCAGCAGTTACTCTGGACTAGCGGGAGGGGTTAGGGAGACCCAGTACTTC. The chain has TRBV6-5 and TRBJ2-5, with 15 positions matching TRBD2. The length of the CDR3 is 18 residues. Germline CDR1 MNHEY, CDR2 SVGAGI. The junction had 7 bases not matched to a gene; V was cut back by 0 bases and J by 5 bases.

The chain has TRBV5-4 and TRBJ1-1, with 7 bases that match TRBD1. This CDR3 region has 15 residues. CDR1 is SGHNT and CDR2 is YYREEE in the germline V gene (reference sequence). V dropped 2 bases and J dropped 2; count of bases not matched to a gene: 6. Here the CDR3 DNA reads TGTGCCAGCAGCTTACCCAGGGGGGGAAACACTGAAGCTTTCTTT. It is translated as CASSLPRGGNTEAFF.

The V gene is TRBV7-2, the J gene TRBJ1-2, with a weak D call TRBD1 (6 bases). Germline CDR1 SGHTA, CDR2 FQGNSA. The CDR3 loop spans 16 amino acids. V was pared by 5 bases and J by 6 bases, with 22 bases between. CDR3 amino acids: CASSKGGKGGVNGYTF. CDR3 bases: TGTGCCAGCAGCAAGGGGGGGAAAGGTGGAGTCAATGGCTACACCTTC.